This TCR beta chain was identified in a study of T cells after somatic rescue of genetic block. Trimming shortened V by 4 bases and J by 5 bases, and 12 bases separated the two germline ends. The CDR3 contains 14 residues. Per germline, CDR1 MRHNA and CDR2 SNTAGT. Using immunoSEQ multiplex PCR, the repertoire was profiled, and TCRdb retains in-frame clones only, with some absent. The table lists 9,500 to 10,000 clones, around 74% of them singletons, with approximately 22% in the top ten. The V call is TRBV6-4, the J call TRBJ2-1; possibly TRBD2 for D (6 bases). The sequencing sample was made of peripheral blood mononuclear cells (PBMCs). The sequence came from a boy between 10 and 17 years old. The CDR3 loop is CASSGGGAHNEQFF. CDR3 nucleotide sequence: TGTGCCAGCAGTGGCGGAGGGGCCCACAATGAGCAGTTCTTC.